A selection of T cell receptor beta chains follows, all from one sample in a study of patients and donors after allogeneic stem cell transplantation. TCRdb ran MiXCR on the RT-PCR reads and lists one entry per CDR3 protein. Found here are about 200,000 distinct CDR3 sequences, around 41% of them singletons; the top ten hold about 30%. Sequences were obtained from blood, either unsorted or a sorted T cell fraction (not recorded which). Every receptor here comes from a human donor who was either an allogeneic HSCT recipient or a stem cell or donor lymphocyte infusion donor (not recorded which). It is not recorded whose cells these are; they may come from a transplant donor. The CDR3 runs from the conserved cysteine through the conserved F or W. A D gene is named only where the DNA matches it firmly. Some rows have no size entry. The others give once, few or many, or a class for an expanded clone.

>TRBD1|.|TRBV9|TRBJ1-6
CASSEGDRENSPLHF
TGTGCCAGCAGCGAGGGGGACAGGGAAAATTCACCCCTCCACTTT
>TRBD1|.|TRBV9|TRBJ1-2
CASSVASGTGGDGYTF
TGTGCCAGCAGCGTGGCGAGCGGGACAGGGGGCGATGGCTACACCTTC
>TRBD1|.|TRBV7-8|TRBJ1-5
CASSSLDRGWGLGNQPQHF
TGTGCCAGCAGCTCCCTGGACAGGGGATGGGGATTGGGCAATCAGCCCCAGCATTTT
>TRBD1|.|TRBV6-1|TRBJ1-4
CASTGGQGDEKLFF
TGTGCCAGCACTGGAGGACAGGGAGACGAAAAACTGTTTTTT
>.|few|TRBV5-1|TRBJ1-1
CASSLDGGLTEAFF
TGCGCCAGCAGCTTGGATGGGGGGCTGACTGAAGCTTTCTTT
>TRBD1|.|TRBV6-2/TRBV6-3|TRBJ1-1
CASSQGQVLVEAFF
TGTGCCAGCAGCCAGGGACAGGTCCTCGTTGAAGCTTTCTTT
>.|few|TRBV24-1|TRBJ2-1
CATSDRTASSYNEQFF
TGTGCCACCAGTGATAGGACTGCAAGCTCCTACAATGAGCAGTTCTTC
>.|.|TRBV6-6|TRBJ1-1
CASSPDRMNTEAFF
TGTGCCAGCAGCCCCGACCGGATGAACACTGAAGCTTTCTTT
>.|.|TRBV5-5|TRBJ1-2
CASSLEGVGYTF
TGTGCCAGCAGCTTGGAGGGTGTGGGCTACACCTTC
>TRBD1|.|TRBV7-2|TRBJ1-1
CASSLLDRGHTEAFF
TGTGCCAGCAGCTTACTTGACAGGGGGCACACTGAAGCTTTCTTT
>.|.|TRBV10-3|TRBJ2-7
CAIRQGREDYEQYF
TGTGCCATCAGACAGGGTCGGGAGGATTACGAGCAGTACTTC
>.|.|TRBV7-9|TRBJ2-7
CASSLAVSGYEQYF
TGTGCCAGCAGCTTAGCAGTTAGCGGATACGAGCAGTACTTC
>TRBD1|few|TRBV15|TRBJ2-7
CATSRDRSYEQYF
TGTGCCACCAGCAGGGACAGGTCCTACGAGCAGTACTTC
>TRBD2|.|TRBV7-2|TRBJ2-1
CASSLASASAGGSYNEQFF
TGTGCCAGCAGCTTAGCGTCAGCATCTGCGGGAGGGTCCTACAATGAGCAGTTCTTC
>TRBD2|.|TRBV27|TRBJ2-1
CASSRLAGEANEQFF
TGTGCCAGCAGCCGACTAGCGGGAGAAGCGAATGAGCAGTTCTTC
>TRBD1|few|TRBV3-1|TRBJ1-2
CASSQVTGENYGYTF
TGTGCCAGCAGCCAAGTCACAGGGGAGAACTATGGCTACACCTTC
>.|.|TRBV18|TRBJ2-3
CASSPGGVADTQYF
TGTGCCAGCTCACCAGGAGGAGTGGCAGATACGCAGTATTTT
>.|few|TRBV5-6|TRBJ1-5
CASSLGLAANQPQHF
TGTGCCAGCAGCTTGGGTTTGGCCGCCAATCAGCCCCAGCATTTT
>TRBD2|.|TRBV6-2/TRBV6-3|TRBJ2-1
CASSYSIATSGLSYNEQFF
TGTGCCAGCAGTTACTCGATAGCGACTAGCGGACTCTCCTACAATGAGCAGTTCTTC
>.|.|TRBV6-4|TRBJ1-2
CASSSGAGSYGYTF
TGTGCCAGCAGTTCAGGGGCGGGGAGCTATGGCTACACCTTC
>.|.|TRBV15|TRBJ1-4
CATSRSRPSGEKLFF
TGTGCCACCAGCAGATCTAGGCCGTCAGGTGAAAAACTGTTTTTT
>.|few|TRBV29-1|TRBJ1-2
CSVDTGYYGYTF
TGCAGCGTTGACACAGGATACTATGGCTACACCTTC
>TRBD1|.|TRBV25-1|TRBJ2-6
CASRDRGNSGANVLTF
TGTGCCAGCAGGGACAGGGGGAACTCTGGGGCCAACGTCCTGACTTTC
>.|once|TRBV7-3|TRBJ2-1
CASSLPGSSYNEQFF
TGTGCCAGCAGCTTACCCGGAAGCTCCTACAATGAGCAGTTCTTC
>.|few|TRBV9|TRBJ1-1
CASSPNPTPNTEAFF
TGTGCCAGCAGCCCTAATCCCACCCCGAACACTGAAGCTTTCTTT
>TRBD1|.|TRBV30|TRBJ2-3
CAWEGQGFTDTQYF
TGTGCCTGGGAAGGACAGGGGTTCACAGATACGCAGTATTTT
>.|many|TRBV29-1|TRBJ2-2
CSVEQGYTGELFF
TGCAGCGTTGAACAGGGGTACACCGGGGAGCTGTTTTTT
>.|.|TRBV7-8|TRBJ2-2
CASSLFEGGRTGELFF
TGTGCCAGCAGCTTATTTGAGGGAGGCCGGACCGGGGAGCTGTTTTTT
>.|.|TRBV7-9|TRBJ2-1
CASSLDGFGTLPDEQFF
TGTGCCAGCAGCCTTGACGGTTTCGGGACCCTCCCCGATGAGCAGTTCTTC
>TRBD1|few|TRBV4-2|TRBJ1-4
CASSHADRDRNEKLFF
TGTGCCAGCAGCCACGCAGACCGGGACAGGAATGAAAAACTGTTTTTT
>TRBD1|few|TRBV27|TRBJ1-2
CASSSDRENYGYTF
TGTGCCAGCAGTTCCGACAGGGAAAACTATGGCTACACCTTC
>.|once|TRBV28|TRBJ2-4
CASRGEKNIQYF
TGTGCCAGTAGGGGAGAGAAAAACATTCAGTACTTC
>.|few|TRBV7-2|TRBJ1-4
CASSLALGGNNEKLFF
TGTGCCAGCAGCTTAGCGTTGGGAGGAAACAATGAAAAACTGTTTTTT
>TRBD1|few|TRBV5-1|TRBJ1-2
CASSLVRKDRGKVGGYTF
TGCGCCAGCAGCTTGGTTAGAAAGGACAGGGGTAAAGTTGGAGGCTACACCTTC
>.|.|TRBV18|TRBJ1-1
CASSPRPARGTEAFF
TGTGCCAGCTCACCACGACCAGCGCGAGGGACTGAAGCTTTCTTT
>.|.|TRBV3-1|TRBJ2-1
CASSAPREQFF
TGTGCCAGCAGCGCCCCTAGGGAGCAGTTCTTC
>.|.|TRBV12-3/TRBV12-4|TRBJ1-3
CASTKGASSGNTIYF
TGTGCCAGCACCAAGGGAGCGAGCTCTGGAAACACCATATATTTT
>.|.|TRBV13|TRBJ1-5
CASSLGSGNQPQHF
TGTGCCAGCAGCTTAGGAAGCGGCAATCAGCCCCAGCATTTT
>TRBD1|once|TRBV6-5|TRBJ1-4
CASSYSRPGTVATNEKLFF
TGTGCCAGCAGTTACTCGAGGCCCGGGACAGTTGCAACTAATGAAAAACTGTTTTTT
>.|.|TRBV7-8|TRBJ1-1
CASSLDPNGAFF
TGTGCCAGCAGCTTAGACCCTAACGGGGCTTTCTTT
>.|once|TRBV19|TRBJ2-1
CASSINSYNEQFF
TGTGCCAGTAGTATCAATTCCTACAATGAGCAGTTCTTC
>.|few|TRBV29-1|TRBJ1-5
CSWAPGQQSGNQPQHF
TGCAGCTGGGCCCCCGGACAGCAAAGTGGCAATCAGCCCCAGCATTTT
>.|.|TRBV30|TRBJ1-5
CAWSASQIGQPQHF
TGTGCCTGGAGTGCCTCACAAATCGGTCAGCCCCAGCATTTT
>.|.|TRBV4-3|TRBJ2-1
CASSQAERNEQFF
TGCGCCAGCAGCCAAGCTGAAAGAAATGAGCAGTTCTTC
>TRBD1|few|TRBV20-1|TRBJ1-4
CSAGTGLEKLFF
TGCAGTGCGGGGACAGGGCTTGAAAAACTGTTTTTT
>.|few|TRBV11-2|TRBJ2-2
CASSLDGGLRNTGELFF
TGTGCCAGCAGCTTAGATGGGGGCCTGAGGAACACCGGGGAGCTGTTTTTT
>.|few|TRBV15|TRBJ1-4
CATSSRTATNEKLFF
TGTGCCACCAGCTCGCGGACTGCAACTAATGAAAAACTGTTTTTT
>.|few|TRBV4-3|TRBJ1-3
CASSQVPPGHSGNTIYF
TGCGCCAGCAGCCAAGTACCCCCGGGTCACTCTGGAAACACCATATATTTT
>.|.|TRBV6-5|TRBJ2-1
CASSYWGADEQFF
TGTGCCAGCAGTTACTGGGGGGCAGATGAGCAGTTCTTC
>.|.|TRBV20-1|TRBJ2-1
CSARDGGSGLNYNEQFF
TGCAGTGCTAGAGATGGTGGGAGCGGACTAAACTACAATGAGCAGTTCTTC
>.|.|TRBV27|TRBJ1-1
CASSSGLEAFF
TGTGCCAGCAGTTCGGGCCTTGAAGCTTTCTTT
>TRBD1|.|TRBV4-3|TRBJ1-4
CASSQGQGAGEKLFF
TGCGCCAGCAGCCAAGGACAGGGGGCAGGAGAAAAACTGTTTTTT
>.|.|TRBV7-9|TRBJ2-7
CASRAGSYEQYF
TGTGCCAGCAGAGCGGGTTCCTACGAGCAGTACTTC
>TRBD2|few|TRBV29-1|TRBJ2-1
CSVDSGGGDEQFF
TGCAGCGTTGATTCGGGAGGTGGAGATGAGCAGTTCTTC
>TRBD1|few|TRBV29-1|TRBJ1-2
CSVVGTVNYGYTF
TGCAGCGTTGTGGGGACAGTAAACTATGGCTACACCTTC